These T cell receptor beta chains were read from a single sample in a study of cytomegalovirus exposure and HLA in healthy donors. The method was immunoSEQ multiplex PCR; TCRdb's version includes in-frame clones alone and lacks a portion of them. The sample lists 150,000 to 250,000 clones, over 75% occurring once. Sequenced input: PBMCs. The receptor set was obtained from a boy aged 2 to 10 in good health and CMV-seronegative. Both conserved end residues are part of each CDR3. The D gene is left open where the match is weak. Size is stated for part of the rows, as once, few or many counts, or as a class when the clone is expanded.

V gene	clone size	D gene	J gene	CDR3 protein	CDR3 DNA
TRBV5-6	once	TRBD1	TRBJ1-4	CASSRQGNEKLFF	TGTGCCAGCAGCCGACAGGGTAATGAAAAACTGTTTTTT
TRBV6-5	NA	NA	TRBJ1-2	CASSRTGRGYTF	TGTGCCAGCAGCCGTACAGGGCGAGGCTACACCTTC
TRBV5-1	NA	NA	TRBJ1-1	CASSPTRTGTEAFF	TGCGCCAGCAGCCCAACGCGTACGGGAACTGAAGCTTTCTTT
TRBV10-3	NA	NA	TRBJ1-2	CAISESEEGSSNYGYTF	TGTGCCATCAGTGAGTCGGAGGAGGGATCATCCAACTATGGCTACACCTTC
TRBV7-3	NA	TRBD1	TRBJ1-2	CASSYGQGDYGYTF	TGTGCCAGCAGCTATGGACAGGGTGACTATGGCTACACCTTC
TRBV5-5	once	NA	TRBJ1-6	CASSLDIPGGSPLHF	TGTGCCAGCAGCTTAGACATCCCGGGGGGTTCACCCCTCCACTTT
TRBV10-3	NA	TRBD2	TRBJ2-7	CAISEGGGDPYEQYF	TGTGCCATCAGTGAGGGCGGGGGAGATCCCTACGAGCAGTACTTC
TRBV27	NA	TRBD1	TRBJ1-1	CASSTQGALEAFF	TGTGCCAGCAGCACACAGGGGGCGCTCGAAGCTTTCTTT
TRBV5-5	once	NA	TRBJ2-6	CASSAYPSGANVLTF	TGTGCCAGCAGTGCCTACCCCTCTGGGGCCAACGTCCTGACTTTC
TRBV11-2	NA	NA	TRBJ2-1	CASTLGGNNEQFF	TGTGCCAGCACCTTGGGAGGAAACAATGAGCAGTTCTTC
TRBV7-9	NA	NA	TRBJ2-5	CASSFLQGQETQYF	TGTGCCAGCAGCTTTCTCCAGGGACAAGAGACCCAGTACTTC
TRBV11-2	NA	TRBD2	TRBJ2-5	CASSLAGTSQETQYF	TGTGCCAGCAGCCTAGCGGGGACTAGCCAAGAGACCCAGTACTTC
TRBV2	NA	TRBD1	TRBJ1-5	CASRSLRTGVNQPQHF	TGTGCCAGCAGGTCTCTTAGGACAGGGGTTAATCAGCCCCAGCATTTT
TRBV4-1	NA	NA	TRBJ2-1	CASSFSLNEQFF	TGCGCCAGCAGCTTCAGTCTCAATGAGCAGTTCTTC
TRBV6-6	few	TRBD2	TRBJ2-3	CASSYASGDTDTQYF	TGTGCCAGCAGTTACGCTAGCGGGGACACAGATACGCAGTATTTT
TRBV5-5	NA	TRBD2	TRBJ2-1	CASSPPPSGGVYNEQFF	TGTGCCAGCAGCCCGCCACCAAGCGGGGGTGTCTACAATGAGCAGTTCTTC
TRBV13	NA	NA	TRBJ2-3	CASSFGYPPDTQYF	TGTGCCAGCAGCTTCGGTTACCCGCCAGATACGCAGTATTTT